This T cell receptor (beta chain) was sequenced during a study of Ad26.COV2.S vaccination and SARS-CoV-2 variants. Notes on the study in general: Ad26.COV2.S recipients had broader spike-specific TCRs (P = 0.0014). In vaccinated individuals, spike-specific CD8+ and CD4+ T cell responses reportedly displayed substantial breadth.

With regard to this clone: The antigen remains unidentified.

The CDR3 covers 14 residues. Germline-derived CDR1 and CDR2 are MNHEY and SVGAGI. Trimming pared 2 bases from V and 6 bases from J, leaving 13 bases between. The assay was immunoSEQ multiplex PCR, and TCRdb's table has in-frame clones only and misses some. This table holds just over 350,000 clones, 92% found once. The material sequenced was peripheral blood, taken after recovery from COVID-19. The rearrangement joins TRBV6-5 to TRBJ1-1; D perhaps matches TRBD1 (6 bases). This TCR derives from a human donor who had recovered from COVID-19. The CDR3 protein is CASSYGGLGAEAFF. The CDR3, as DNA: TGTGCCAGCAGTTACGGGGGGCTTGGGGCTGAAGCTTTCTTT.